This paragraph reports one T cell receptor beta chain. Its specificity is not known. This specimen comes from a study of T cells after yellow fever vaccination. Whole-study findings and limits: Only a small proportion of the clonotypes turned up in both the CD4 and the CD8 compartments, likely arising from convergent recombination.

Via MiXCR, TCRdb re-called the 5' RACE reads, giving one row per CDR3 protein. The data hold under 550,000 distinct CDR3 sequences, with around a fifth observed a single time. The source was PBMCs, collected approximately 20 days after the first yellow fever vaccination. This TCR was recovered from a man aged 18 to 30 who received the YFV17D yellow fever vaccine.

CDR3: CASSVVGLAGGYNEQFF. The CDR3 DNA follows: TGTGCCAGCAGCGTAGTGGGACTAGCGGGGGGGTACAATGAGCAGTTCTTC. V is TRBV9 and J is TRBJ2-1, with 16 bases aligning to TRBD2. Trimming took 0 bases from V and 4 from J; bases not matched to a gene: 1. Germline V lookup: CDR1 SGDLS, CDR2 YYNGEE. CDR3 length equals 17 residues.